This TCR beta chain came from a study of T cells in localized non-small cell lung cancer. Regarding the study as a whole: Longer overall survival associated with higher blood T cell density; shorter survival with higher adjacent-lung clonality. Uninvolved adjacent lung had the highest recorded T cell clonality, with tumor below it.

Data came from immunoSEQ multiplex PCR; TCRdb stores just in-frame clones and leaves some out. The sample yields roughly 50,000 clones, over 80% seen once. There are a few counts of this clone. Its antigen remains unidentified. One end of the junction fails to match germline, which may point to a read error. The CDR3 length is 12 residues. Germline V lookup: CDR1 SQVTM, CDR2 ANQGSEA. This chain links TRBV29-1 with TRBJ1-1, with D unclear. The sequence derives from a female donor over 55 with stage II squamous cell lung carcinoma. This sample comprised peripheral blood, obtained before any cancer treatment. CDR3 sequence: CSFLHLNAEAFF. The CDR3 region has the DNA TGCAGCTTCCTTCATTTGAACGCTGAAGCTTTCTTT.